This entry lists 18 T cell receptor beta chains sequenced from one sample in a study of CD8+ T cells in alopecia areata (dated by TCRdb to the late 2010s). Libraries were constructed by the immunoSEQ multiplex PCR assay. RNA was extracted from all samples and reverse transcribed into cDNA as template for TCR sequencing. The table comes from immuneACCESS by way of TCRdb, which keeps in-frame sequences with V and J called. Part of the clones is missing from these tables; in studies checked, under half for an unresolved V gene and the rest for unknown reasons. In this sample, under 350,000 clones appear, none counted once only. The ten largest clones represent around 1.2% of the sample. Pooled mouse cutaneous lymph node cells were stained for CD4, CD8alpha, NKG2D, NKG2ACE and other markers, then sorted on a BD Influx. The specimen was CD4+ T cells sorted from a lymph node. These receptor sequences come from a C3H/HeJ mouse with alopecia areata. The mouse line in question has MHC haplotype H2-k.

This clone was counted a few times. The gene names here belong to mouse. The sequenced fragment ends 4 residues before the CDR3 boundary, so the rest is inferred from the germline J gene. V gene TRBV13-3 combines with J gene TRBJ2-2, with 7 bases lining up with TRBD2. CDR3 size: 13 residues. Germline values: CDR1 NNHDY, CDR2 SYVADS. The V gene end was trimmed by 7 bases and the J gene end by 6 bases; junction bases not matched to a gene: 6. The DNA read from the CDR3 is TGTGCCAGCCGATCGACTGGGCCCGGG. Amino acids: CASRSTGPG. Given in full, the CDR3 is CASRSTGPGQLYF. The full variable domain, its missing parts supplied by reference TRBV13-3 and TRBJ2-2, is EAAVTQSPRSKVAVTGGKVTLSCHQTNNHDYMYWYRQDTGHGLRLIHYSYVADSTEKGDIPDGYKASRPSQENFSLILELASLSQTAVYFCASRSTGPGQLYFGEGSKLTVL.

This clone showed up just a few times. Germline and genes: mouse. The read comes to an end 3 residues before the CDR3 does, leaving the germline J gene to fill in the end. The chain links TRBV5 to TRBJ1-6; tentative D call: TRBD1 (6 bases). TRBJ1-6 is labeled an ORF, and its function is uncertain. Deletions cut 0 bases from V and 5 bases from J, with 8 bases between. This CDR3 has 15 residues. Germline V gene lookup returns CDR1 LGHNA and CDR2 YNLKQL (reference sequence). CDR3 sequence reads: CASSQERTDNSPLYF. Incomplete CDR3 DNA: TGTGCCAGCAGCCAAGAGCGGACAGATAATTCGCCC.

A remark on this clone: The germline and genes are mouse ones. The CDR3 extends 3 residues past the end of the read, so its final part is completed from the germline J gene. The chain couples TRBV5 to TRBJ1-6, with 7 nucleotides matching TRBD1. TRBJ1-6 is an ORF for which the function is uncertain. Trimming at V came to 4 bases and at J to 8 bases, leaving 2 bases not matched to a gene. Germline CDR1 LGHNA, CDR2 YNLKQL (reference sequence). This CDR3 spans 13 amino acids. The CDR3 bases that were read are TGTGCCAGCAGCCCCGGGACAGATTCGCCC. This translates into CASSPGTDSP. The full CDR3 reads CASSPGTDSPLYF.

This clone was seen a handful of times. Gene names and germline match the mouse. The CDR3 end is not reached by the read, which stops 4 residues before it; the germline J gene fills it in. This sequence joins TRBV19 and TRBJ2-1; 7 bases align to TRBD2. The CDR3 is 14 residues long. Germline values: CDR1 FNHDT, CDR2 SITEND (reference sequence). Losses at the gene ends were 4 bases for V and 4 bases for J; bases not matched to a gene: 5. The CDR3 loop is CASSPGLAYAEQFF. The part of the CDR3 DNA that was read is TGTGCCAGCAGTCCCGGACTGGCGTATGCT. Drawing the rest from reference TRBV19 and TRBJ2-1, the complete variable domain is GGIITQTPKFLIGQEGQKLTLKCQQNFNHDTMYWYRQDSGKGLRLIYYSITENDLQKGDLSEGYDASREKKSSFSLTVTSAQKNEMAVFLCASSPGLAYAEQFFGPGTRLTVL.

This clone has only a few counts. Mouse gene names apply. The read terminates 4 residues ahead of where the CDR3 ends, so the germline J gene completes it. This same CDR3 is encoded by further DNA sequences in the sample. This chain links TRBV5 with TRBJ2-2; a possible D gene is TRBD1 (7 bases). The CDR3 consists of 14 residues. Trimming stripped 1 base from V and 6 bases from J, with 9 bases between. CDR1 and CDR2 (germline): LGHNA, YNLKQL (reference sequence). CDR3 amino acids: CASSQVGGAGQLYF. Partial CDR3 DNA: TGTGCCAGCAGCCAAGTAGGGGGCGCCGGG.

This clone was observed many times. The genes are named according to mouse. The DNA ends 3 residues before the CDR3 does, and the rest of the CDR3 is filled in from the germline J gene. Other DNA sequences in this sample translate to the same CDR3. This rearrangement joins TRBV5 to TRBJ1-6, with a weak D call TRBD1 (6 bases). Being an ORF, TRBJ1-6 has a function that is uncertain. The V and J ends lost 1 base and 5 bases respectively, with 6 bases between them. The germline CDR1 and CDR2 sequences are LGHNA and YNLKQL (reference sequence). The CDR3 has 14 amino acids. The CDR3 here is CASSQGTDNSPLYF. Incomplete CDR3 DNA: TGTGCCAGCAGCCAAGGGACAGATAATTCGCCC.

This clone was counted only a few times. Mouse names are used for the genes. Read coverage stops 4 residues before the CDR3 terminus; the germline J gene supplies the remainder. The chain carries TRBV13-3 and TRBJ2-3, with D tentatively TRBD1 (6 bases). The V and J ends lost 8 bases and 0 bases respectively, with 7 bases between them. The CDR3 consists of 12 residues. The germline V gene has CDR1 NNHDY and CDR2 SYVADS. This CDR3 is CASQGSAETLYF. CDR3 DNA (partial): TGTGCCAGTCAGGGGAGTGCAGAA.

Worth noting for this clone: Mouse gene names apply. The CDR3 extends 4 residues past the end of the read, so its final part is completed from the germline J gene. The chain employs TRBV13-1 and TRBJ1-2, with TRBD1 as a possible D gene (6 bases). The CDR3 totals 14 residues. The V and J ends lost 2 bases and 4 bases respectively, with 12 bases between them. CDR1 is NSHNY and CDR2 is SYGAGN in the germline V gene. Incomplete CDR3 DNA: TGTGCCAGCAGTGACTCAGACAGGTCCTCC. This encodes CASSDSDRSS. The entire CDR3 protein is CASSDSDRSSDYTF.

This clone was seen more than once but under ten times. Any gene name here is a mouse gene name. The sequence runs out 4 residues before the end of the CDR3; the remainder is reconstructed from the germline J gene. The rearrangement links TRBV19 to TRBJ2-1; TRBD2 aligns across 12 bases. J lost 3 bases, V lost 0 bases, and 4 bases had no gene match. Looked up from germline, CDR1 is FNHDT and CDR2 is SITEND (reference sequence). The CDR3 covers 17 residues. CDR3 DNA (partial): TGTGCCAGCAGTATAGGGGGGACTGGGGGGTTCTATGCT. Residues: CASSIGGTGGFYA. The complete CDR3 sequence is CASSIGGTGGFYAEQFF.

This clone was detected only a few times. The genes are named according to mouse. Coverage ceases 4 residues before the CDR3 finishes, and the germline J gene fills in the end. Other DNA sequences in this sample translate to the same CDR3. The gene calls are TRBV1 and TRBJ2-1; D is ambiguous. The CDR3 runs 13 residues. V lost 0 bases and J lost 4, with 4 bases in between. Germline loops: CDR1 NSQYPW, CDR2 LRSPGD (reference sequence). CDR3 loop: CTCSADSYAEQFF. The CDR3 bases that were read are TGCACCTGCAGTGCAGACAGTTATGCT.

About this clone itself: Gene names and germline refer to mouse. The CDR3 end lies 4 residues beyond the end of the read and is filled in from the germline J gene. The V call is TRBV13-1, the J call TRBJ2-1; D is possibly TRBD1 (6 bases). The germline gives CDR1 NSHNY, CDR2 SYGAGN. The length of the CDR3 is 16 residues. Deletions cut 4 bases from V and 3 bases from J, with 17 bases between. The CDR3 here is CASSPPGQLSYAEQFF. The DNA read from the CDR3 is TGTGCCAGCAGTCCTCCTGGACAGCTTAGCTATGCT.

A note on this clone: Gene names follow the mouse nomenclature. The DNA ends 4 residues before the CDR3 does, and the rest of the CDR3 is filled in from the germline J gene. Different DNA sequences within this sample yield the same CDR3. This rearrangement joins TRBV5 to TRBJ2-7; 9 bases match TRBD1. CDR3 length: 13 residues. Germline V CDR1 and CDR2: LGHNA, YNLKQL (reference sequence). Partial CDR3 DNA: TGTGCCAGCAGCCAAACAGGGGGCAAT. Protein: CASSQTGGN. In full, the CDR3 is CASSQTGGNEQYF.

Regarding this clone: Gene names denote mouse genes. Partial CDR3 DNA: TGTGCCAGCAGTTTCCTAACAGGGGGCGCAGGGGAC. Its translation is CASSFLTGGAGD. The complete CDR3 reads CASSFLTGGAGDTQYF. The chain recombines TRBV14 with TRBJ2-5; 9 nucleotides align to TRBD1. The read terminates 4 residues before the CDR3 end, so the remaining end is supplied by the germline J gene. Per the germline V gene, CDR1 is SGHDT and CDR2 is FRDEAV. The CDR3 has 16 amino acids.

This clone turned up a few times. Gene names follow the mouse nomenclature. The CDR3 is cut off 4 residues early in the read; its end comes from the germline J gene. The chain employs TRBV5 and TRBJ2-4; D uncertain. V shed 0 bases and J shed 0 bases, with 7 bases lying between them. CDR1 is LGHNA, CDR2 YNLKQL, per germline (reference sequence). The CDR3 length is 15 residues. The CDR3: CASSQELGSQNTLYF. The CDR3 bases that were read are TGTGCCAGCAGCCAAGAATTAGGGAGTCAAAAC.

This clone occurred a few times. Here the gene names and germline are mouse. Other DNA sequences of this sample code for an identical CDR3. The CDR3 is CASSINRGDTGQLYF. CDR3 DNA, as far as it was read: TGTGCCAGCAGTATAAACAGGGGGGACACCGGG. The chain links TRBV19 to TRBJ2-2; 8 bases line up with TRBD1. Read coverage stops 4 residues before the CDR3 terminus; the germline J gene supplies the remainder. The CDR3 covers 15 residues. From germline, CDR1 is FNHDT and CDR2 SITEND (reference sequence). Germline trimming cut 1 base from V and 3 bases from J; bases unmatched to any gene: 2.

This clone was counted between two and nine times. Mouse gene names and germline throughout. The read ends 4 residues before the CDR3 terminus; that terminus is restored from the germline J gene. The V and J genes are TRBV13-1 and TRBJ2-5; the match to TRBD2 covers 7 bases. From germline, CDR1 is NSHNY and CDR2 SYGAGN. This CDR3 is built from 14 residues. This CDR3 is CASSETGDKDTQYF. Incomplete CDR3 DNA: TGTGCCAGCAGTGAAACTGGGGATAAAGAC.

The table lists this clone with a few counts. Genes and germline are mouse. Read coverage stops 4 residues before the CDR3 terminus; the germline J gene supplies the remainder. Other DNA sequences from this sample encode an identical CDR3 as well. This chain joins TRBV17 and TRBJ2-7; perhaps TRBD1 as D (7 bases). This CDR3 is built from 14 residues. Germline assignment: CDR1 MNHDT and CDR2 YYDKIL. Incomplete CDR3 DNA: TGTGCTAGCAGTAGAGATCCAGGGGGGTAT. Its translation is CASSRDPGGY. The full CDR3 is CASSRDPGGYEQYF.

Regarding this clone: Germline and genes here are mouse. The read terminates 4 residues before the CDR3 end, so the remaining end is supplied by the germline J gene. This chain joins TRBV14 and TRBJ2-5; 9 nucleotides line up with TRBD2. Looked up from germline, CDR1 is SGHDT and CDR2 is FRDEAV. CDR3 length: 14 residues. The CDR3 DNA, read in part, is TGTGCCAGCAGCTTACTGGGGGGAAAAGAC. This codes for CASSLLGGKD. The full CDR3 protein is CASSLLGGKDTQYF.